This TCR beta chain was obtained from a study of OX40 agonist ivuxolimab in advanced cancers. Study-level background: Recorded diagnoses for dose-escalation patients were hepatocellular carcinoma, melanoma, renal cell or head and neck cancer. A history of anti-PD-1, anti-PD-L1 or anti-CTLA-4 therapy was acceptable, and approximately 40% had some. Study outcomes and limitations: Relative to CD4+ cells, CD8+ T cells on average had more expanded clones.

The CDR3 length is 17 residues. The germline V gene has CDR1 MGHDK and CDR2 SYGVNS. With 9 bases removed from V and 2 bases from J, the gap between germline ends came to 20 bases. Profiling relied on immunoSEQ multiplex PCR, and the TCRdb table lists in-frame clones only, not all of them. The sample shows about 60,000 clones, about 88% of them seen only once. This clone was detected once. Its target is not known. The specimen was CD4+ or CD8+ T cells sorted from blood, collected in a trial of the OX40 agonist ivuxolimab. The J gene is TRBJ2-6, the V gene TRBV25-1; the D gene is possibly TRBD2 (7 bases). This receptor was taken from an adult with an advanced solid tumor such as melanoma, head and neck, liver or kidney cancer. In DNA, the CDR3 is TGTGCCAGTGGGGGGACCGGGGGGCTCACTGGGGCCAACGTCCTGACTTTC. It is translated as CASGGTGGLTGANVLTF.